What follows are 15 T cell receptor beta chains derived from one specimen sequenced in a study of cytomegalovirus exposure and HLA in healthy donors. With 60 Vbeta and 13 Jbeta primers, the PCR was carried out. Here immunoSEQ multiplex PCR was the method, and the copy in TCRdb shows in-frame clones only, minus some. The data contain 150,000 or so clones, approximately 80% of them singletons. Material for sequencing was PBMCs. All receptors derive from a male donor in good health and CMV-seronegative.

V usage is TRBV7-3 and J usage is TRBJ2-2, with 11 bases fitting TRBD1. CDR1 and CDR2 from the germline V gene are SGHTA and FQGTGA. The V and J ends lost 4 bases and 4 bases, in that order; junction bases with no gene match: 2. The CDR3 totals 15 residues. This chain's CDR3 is CASSSGQGGTGELFF. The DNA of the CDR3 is TGTGCCAGCAGCTCGGGACAGGGGGGCACCGGGGAGCTGTTTTTT.

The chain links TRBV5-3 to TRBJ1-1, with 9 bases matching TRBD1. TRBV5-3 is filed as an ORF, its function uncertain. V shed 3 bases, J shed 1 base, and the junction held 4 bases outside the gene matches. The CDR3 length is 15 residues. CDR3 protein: CARSCTGQGNTEAFF. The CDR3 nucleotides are TGTGCCAGAAGCTGCACGGGACAGGGGAACACTGAAGCTTTCTTT.

CDR3 nucleotide sequence: TGTGCCAGCTCACCACCGACAGGGGGCACTGAAGCTTTCTTT. It encodes CASSPPTGGTEAFF. The J gene is TRBJ1-1, the V gene TRBV18; TRBD1 agrees at 9 bases. The CDR3 is 14 amino acids. CDR1 and CDR2 (germline): KGHSH, LQKENI. V shed 0 bases, J shed 4 bases, and the junction held 0 bases outside the gene matches.

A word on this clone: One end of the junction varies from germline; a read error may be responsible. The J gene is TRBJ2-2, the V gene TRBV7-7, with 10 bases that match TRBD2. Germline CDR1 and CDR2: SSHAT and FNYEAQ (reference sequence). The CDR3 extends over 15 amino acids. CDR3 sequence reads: CASSASGGAAGELFF. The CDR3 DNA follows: TGTGCTAGCAGCGCCAGCGGGGGGGCGGCCGGGGAGCTGTTTTTT. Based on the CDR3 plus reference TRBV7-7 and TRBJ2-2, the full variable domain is GAGVSQSPRYKVTKRGQDVTLRCDPISSHATLYWYQQALGQGPEFLTYFNYEAQPDKSGLPSDRFSAERPEGSISTLTIQRTEQRDSAMYRCASSASGGAAGELFFGEGSRLTVL.

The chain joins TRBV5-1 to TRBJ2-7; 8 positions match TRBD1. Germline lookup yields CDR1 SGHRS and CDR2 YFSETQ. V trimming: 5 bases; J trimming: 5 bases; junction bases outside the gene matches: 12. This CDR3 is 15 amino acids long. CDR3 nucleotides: TGCGCCAGCAGGATCGCAGGACAGGGTCGACACGAGCAGTACTTC. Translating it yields CASRIAGQGRHEQYF.

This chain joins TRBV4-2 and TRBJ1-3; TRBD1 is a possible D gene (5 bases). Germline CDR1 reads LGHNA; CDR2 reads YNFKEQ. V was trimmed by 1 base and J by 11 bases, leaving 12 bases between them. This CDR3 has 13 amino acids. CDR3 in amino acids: CASSQVQANAIYF. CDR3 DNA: TGTGCCAGCAGCCAAGTACAGGCTAACGCCATATATTTT.

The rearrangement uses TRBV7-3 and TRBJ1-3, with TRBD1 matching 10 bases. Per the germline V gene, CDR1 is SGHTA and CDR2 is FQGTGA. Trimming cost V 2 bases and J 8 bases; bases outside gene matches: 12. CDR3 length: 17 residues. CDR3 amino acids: CASSLQNGGQGQHTIYF. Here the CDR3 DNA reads TGTGCCAGCAGCTTACAAAATGGGGGACAGGGGCAACACACCATATATTTT.

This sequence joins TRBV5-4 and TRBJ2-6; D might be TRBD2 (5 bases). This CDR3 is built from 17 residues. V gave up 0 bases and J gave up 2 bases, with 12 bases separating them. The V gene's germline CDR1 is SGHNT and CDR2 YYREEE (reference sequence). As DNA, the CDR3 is TGTGCCAGCAGCTTGGTACCCGGGGTTACTGGGGCCAACGTCCTGACTTTC. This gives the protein CASSLVPGVTGANVLTF.

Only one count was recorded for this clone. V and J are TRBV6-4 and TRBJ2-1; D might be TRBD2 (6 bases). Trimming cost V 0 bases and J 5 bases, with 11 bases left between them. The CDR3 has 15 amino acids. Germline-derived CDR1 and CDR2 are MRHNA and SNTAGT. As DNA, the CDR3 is TGTGCCAGCAGTGACTCGTGGGGGGAAAACAATGAGCAGTTCTTC. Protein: CASSDSWGENNEQFF.

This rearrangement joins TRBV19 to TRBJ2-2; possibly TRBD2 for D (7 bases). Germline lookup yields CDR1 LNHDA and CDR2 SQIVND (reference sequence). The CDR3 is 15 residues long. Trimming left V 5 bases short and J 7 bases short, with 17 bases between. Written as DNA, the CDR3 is TGTGCCAGTAGTGAGCGGGACAACCAGGGCGGGGAGCTGTTTTTT. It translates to CASSERDNQGGELFF.

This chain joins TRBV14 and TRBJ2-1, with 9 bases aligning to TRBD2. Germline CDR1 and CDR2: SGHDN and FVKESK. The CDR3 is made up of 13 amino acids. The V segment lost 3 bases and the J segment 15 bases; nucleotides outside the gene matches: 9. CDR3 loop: CASSQSGGLAPFF. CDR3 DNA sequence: TGTGCCAGCAGCCAGAGTGGGGGACTAGCCCCGTTCTTC.

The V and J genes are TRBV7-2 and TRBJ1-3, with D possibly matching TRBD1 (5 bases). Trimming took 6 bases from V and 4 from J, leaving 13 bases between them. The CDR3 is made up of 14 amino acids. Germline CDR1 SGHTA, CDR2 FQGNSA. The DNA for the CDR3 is TGTGCCAGCAGTTCCAGGGTAGCAGGAAACACCATATATTTT. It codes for CASSSRVAGNTIYF.

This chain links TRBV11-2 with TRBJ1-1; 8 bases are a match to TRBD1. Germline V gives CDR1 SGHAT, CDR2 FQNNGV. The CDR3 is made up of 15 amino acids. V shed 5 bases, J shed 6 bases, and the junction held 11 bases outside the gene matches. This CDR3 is CASSVKQGGSAEAFF. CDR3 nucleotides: TGTGCCAGCAGCGTTAAACAGGGGGGTAGCGCTGAAGCTTTCTTT.

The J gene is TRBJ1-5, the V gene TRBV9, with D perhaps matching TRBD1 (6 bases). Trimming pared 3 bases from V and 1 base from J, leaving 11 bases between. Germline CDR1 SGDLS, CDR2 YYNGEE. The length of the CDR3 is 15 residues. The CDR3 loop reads CASSEGVTSNQPQHF. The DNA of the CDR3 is TGTGCCAGCAGCGAGGGGGTTACGAGCAATCAGCCCCAGCATTTT.

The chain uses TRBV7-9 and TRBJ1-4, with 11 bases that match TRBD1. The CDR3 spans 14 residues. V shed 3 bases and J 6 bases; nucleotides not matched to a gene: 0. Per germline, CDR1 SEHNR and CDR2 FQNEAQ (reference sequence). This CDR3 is CASSLGQGDEKLFF. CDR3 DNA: TGTGCCAGCAGCTTGGGACAGGGGGATGAAAAACTGTTTTTT.